The 24 T cell receptor beta chains presented below share a single source sample, sequenced in a study of shared clonotypes between healthy human individuals. The assay was immunoSEQ multiplex PCR, and TCRdb's table has in-frame clones only and misses some. The repertoire consists of some 500,000 clones, with 79% occurring once and the leading ten covering about 12%. The sample taken for sequencing was PBMCs. Every receptor here comes from a woman aged 40 to 55 in good health. Some clones in this sample may be carry-over from other donors' samples.

The chain employs TRBV2 and TRBJ2-1; D is uncertain. Per germline, CDR1 SNHLY and CDR2 FYNNEI. Trimming shortened V by 4 bases and J by 7 bases, and 5 bases separated the two germline ends. This CDR3 comprises 11 residues. The CDR3 bases are TGTGCCAGCAGTGCGAGAAATGAGCAGTTCTTC. This codes for CASSARNEQFF.

This clone appeared once. This sequence joins TRBV4-3 and TRBJ1-4, with 9 bases identical to TRBD1. Germline V gene sequence: CDR1 LGHNA, CDR2 YSLEER. This CDR3 spans 16 amino acids. Trimming at V came to 0 bases and at J to 8 bases, leaving 7 bases not matched to a gene. The CDR3 DNA follows: TGCGCCAGCAGCCAAGATCCGGGGACAGGGCAGGAAAAACTGTTTTTT. Its translation is CASSQDPGTGQEKLFF.

V usage is TRBV7-9 and J usage is TRBJ2-6; no reliable D call. Germline lookup yields CDR1 SEHNR and CDR2 FQNEAQ (reference sequence). With 5 bases removed from V and 0 bases from J, the gap between germline ends came to 17 bases. This CDR3 has 18 residues. CDR3 sequence (DNA): TGTGCCAGCAGCACAACCAGGTGGCAGATCTCTGGGGCCAACGTCCTGACTTTC. Protein: CASSTTRWQISGANVLTF.

This sequence joins TRBV6-1 and TRBJ2-4, with D perhaps given as TRBD1 or TRBD2 (5 bases each). Germline loops: CDR1 MNHNS, CDR2 SASEGT. Trimming shortened V by 3 bases and J by 1 base, and 13 bases separated the two germline ends. CDR3 length equals 16 residues. DNA for the CDR3: TGTGCCAGCAGTGAGAGGGGCGGGTGGGCCAAAAACATTCAGTACTTC. The encoded protein is CASSERGGWAKNIQYF.

The chain links TRBV29-1 to TRBJ1-1; D is unresolved. V was clipped by 2 bases and J by 2 bases, with 12 bases between them. This CDR3 is 14 amino acids long. Germline V gene sequence: CDR1 SQVTM, CDR2 ANQGSEA. The DNA of the CDR3 is TGCAGCGTTGAAATAACCTTCGGTAACACTGAAGCTTTCTTT. Protein: CSVEITFGNTEAFF. Looking up the rest from reference TRBV29-1 and TRBJ1-1 gives the full variable domain: SAVISQKPSRDICQRGTSLTIQCQVDSQVTMMFWYRQQPGQSLTLIATANQGSEATYESGFVIDKFPISRPNLTFSTLTVSNMSPEDSSIYLCSVEITFGNTEAFFGQGTRLTVV.

V gene TRBV15 combines with J gene TRBJ1-1; no reliable D call. Germline V gene lookup returns CDR1 LNHNV and CDR2 YYDKDF (reference sequence). V lost 0 bases to trimming and J lost 3 bases, with 8 bases between them. CDR3 length: 14 residues. The DNA for the CDR3 is TGTGCCACCAGCAGAGATAGGTCTTACACTGAAGCTTTCTTT. Amino acid sequence: CATSRDRSYTEAFF. Together with reference TRBV15 and TRBJ1-1, the CDR3 gives the full variable domain: DAMVIQNPRYQVTQFGKPVTLSCSQTLNHNVMYWYQQKSSQAPKLLFHYYDKDFNNEADTPDNFQSRRPNTSFCFLDIRSPGLGDTAMYLCATSRDRSYTEAFFGQGTRLTVV.

The rearrangement links TRBV5-8 to TRBJ2-5; 16 positions agree with TRBD2. This CDR3 contains 16 residues. V lost 4 bases, J lost 5 bases, and 5 bases stayed unmatched. CDR1 and CDR2 from the germline V gene are SGHTS and YDEGEE. CDR3 nucleotides: TGTGCCAGCAGCCCCGGGACTAGCGGGAGGGGTGAGACCCAGTACTTC. This gives the protein CASSPGTSGRGETQYF.

V usage is TRBV2 and J usage is TRBJ2-5; TRBD1 agrees at 8 bases. With V trimmed by 4 bases and J by 4 bases, 5 bases remained unmatched. The CDR3 consists of 14 residues. Germline CDR1 SNHLY, CDR2 FYNNEI. CDR3 sequence: CASSVGDRGETQYF. DNA of the CDR3: TGTGCCAGCAGTGTAGGAGACAGGGGAGAGACCCAGTACTTC.

This rearrangement joins TRBV11-2 to TRBJ2-5, with 8 bases matching TRBD2. The CDR3 is 15 residues long. With V trimmed by 0 bases and J by 5 bases, 5 bases remained unmatched. CDR1 is SGHAT, CDR2 FQNNGV, per germline. CDR3: CASSLDPAGVETQYF. The CDR3 DNA reads TGTGCCAGCAGCTTAGATCCAGCGGGAGTTGAGACCCAGTACTTC.

V usage is TRBV6-5 and J usage is TRBJ1-1; D is possibly TRBD1 (6 bases). There are 14 residues in the CDR3. Germline V gives CDR1 MNHEY, CDR2 SVGAGI. Trimming cost V 6 bases and J 6 bases, with 17 bases left between them. CDR3 DNA: TGTGCCAGCAGCTGGGTTGGGGGCGCCGCTGAAGCTTTCTTT. This gives the protein CASSWVGGAAEAFF.

The chain has TRBV2 and TRBJ1-1, with D maybe TRBD1 (6 bases). This CDR3 is built from 15 residues. The germline V gene encodes CDR1 SNHLY and CDR2 FYNNEI. Trimming cost V 2 bases and J 3 bases, with 13 bases left between them. This CDR3 reads CASSEWSGEDTEAFF. Here the CDR3 DNA reads TGTGCCAGCAGTGAATGGTCAGGGGAAGACACTGAAGCTTTCTTT.

The chain uses TRBV4-1 and TRBJ1-5; D is unresolved. The CDR3 has 15 amino acids. V lost 1 base to trimming and J lost 4 bases, with 11 bases between them. Germline assignment: CDR1 MGHRA and CDR2 YSYEKL. The CDR3 reads CASSQVEDFNQPQHF. CDR3 nucleotides: TGCGCCAGCAGCCAAGTGGAGGACTTTAATCAGCCCCAGCATTTT.

The V and J genes are TRBV5-5 and TRBJ2-7; D uncertain. CDR1 is SGHKS, CDR2 YYEKEE, per germline (reference sequence). CDR3 length equals 16 residues. Between the trimmed V and J ends, which lost 0 bases and 4 bases, there was a span of 17 bases. In DNA, the CDR3 is TGTGCCAGCAGCTTGGTCTCGACGGCTGGGAAATACGAGCAGTACTTC. Protein sequence: CASSLVSTAGKYEQYF.

The gene calls are TRBV28 and TRBJ2-5; the D gene is possibly TRBD1 (6 bases). Germline CDR1 reads MDHEN; CDR2 reads SYDVKM. V was trimmed by 5 bases and J by 3 bases, leaving 13 bases between them. The CDR3 has 14 residues. CDR3: CASSPLGGEETQYF. The CDR3 DNA is TGTGCCAGCAGTCCACTAGGGGGAGAAGAGACCCAGTACTTC.

This chain joins TRBV7-3 and TRBJ2-7; TRBD2 might be the D (6 bases). Germline V CDR1 and CDR2: SGHTA, FQGTGA. This CDR3 is 13 amino acids long. The V and J ends lost 1 base and 5 bases respectively, with 9 bases between them. CDR3 region: CASSLRRENEQYF. The CDR3 DNA reads as TGTGCCAGCAGCTTAAGACGGGAGAACGAGCAGTACTTC.

This sequence joins TRBV29-1 and TRBJ1-1, with TRBD1 identical over 9 bases. Germline CDR1 is SQVTM and CDR2 is ANQGSEA. CDR3 length equals 13 residues. V lost 7 bases to trimming and J lost 1 base; unmatched junction nucleotides: 4. In nucleotides, the CDR3 is TGCAGCGCCATGACAGGGGGGAACACTGAAGCTTTCTTT. This encodes CSAMTGGNTEAFF.

The chain uses TRBV6-6 and TRBJ2-1; TRBD1 or TRBD2 may be the D gene (6 bases each). The CDR3 is made up of 15 amino acids. Trimming removed 8 bases from V and 9 bases from J, with 23 bases in between. CDR1 and CDR2 (germline): MNHNY, SVGAGI (reference sequence). The CDR3: CASDRPAAKGGEQFF. CDR3 nucleotides: TGTGCCAGCGACCGCCCAGCGGCCAAGGGGGGTGAGCAGTTCTTC.

The CDR3: CATSRDGHTEAFF. The CDR3 DNA reads TGTGCCACCAGCAGAGATGGGCACACTGAAGCTTTCTTT. This chain joins TRBV15 and TRBJ1-1, with D unclear. The CDR3 extends over 13 amino acids. Germline V gene lookup returns CDR1 LNHNV and CDR2 YYDKDF (reference sequence). V was clipped by 0 bases and J by 3 bases, with 5 bases between them.

J is TRBJ2-3 and V is TRBV19; TRBD1 aligns across 7 bases. This CDR3 spans 14 amino acids. CDR1 and CDR2 (germline): LNHDA, SQIVND (reference sequence). Trimming cost V 3 bases and J 5 bases; bases outside gene matches: 5. The CDR3 is CASSIRGGEDTQYF. The CDR3 nucleotides are TGTGCCAGTAGTATTCGAGGGGGCGAAGATACGCAGTATTTT.

Only a few counts were recorded for this clone. The chain couples TRBV6-1 to TRBJ2-3, with a weak D call TRBD2 (6 bases). This CDR3 is built from 14 residues. V dropped 4 bases and J dropped 2 bases, with 10 bases sitting between them. Germline V gene data show CDR1 as MNHNS and CDR2 as SASEGT. The chain's CDR3 is CASSVVADTDTQYF. The CDR3 DNA reads as TGTGCCAGCAGTGTGGTAGCGGACACAGATACGCAGTATTTT.

As regards this clone: A much larger clone lies a single base off, so this may be a read error. Other DNA sequences of this sample code for an identical CDR3. The chain couples TRBV11-3 to TRBJ1-3; 7 bases fit TRBD1. CDR1 and CDR2 (germline): SGHNT, YENEEA. The CDR3 contains 15 residues. The CDR3 bases are TGTGCCAGCAGCTCATCAACAGGGGTTGGAAACACTATATATTTT. It encodes CASSSSTGVGNTIYF.

The V and J genes are TRBV7-2 and TRBJ2-7; no firm D call. V lost 1 base, J lost 2 bases, and 12 bases lay in between. The CDR3 has 15 amino acids. Germline CDR1 SGHTA, CDR2 FQGNSA. CDR3 residues: CASSLVPGLAYEQYF. The DNA for the CDR3 is TGTGCCAGCAGCTTAGTCCCGGGCTTAGCCTACGAGCAGTACTTC.

The chain recombines TRBV28 with TRBJ2-4, with TRBD1 matching 7 bases. The V gene end was trimmed by 3 bases and the J gene end by 4 bases; junction bases not matched to a gene: 3. The CDR3 length is 14 residues. Germline lookup yields CDR1 MDHEN and CDR2 SYDVKM. The CDR3 nucleotides read TGTGCCAGCAGTTTCCCGGACAGGAAAAACATTCAGTACTTC. Its translation is CASSFPDRKNIQYF.

The chain has TRBV28 and TRBJ1-1; 8 bases match TRBD1. V trimming: 6 bases; J trimming: 1 base; junction bases outside the gene matches: 10. The germline gives CDR1 MDHEN, CDR2 SYDVKM. The CDR3 covers 16 residues. In DNA form, the CDR3 reads TGTGCCAGCAGCCTACTCTTAGGGACAGGGAACACTGAAGCTTTCTTT. This gives the protein CASSLLLGTGNTEAFF.